This entry lists 10 T cell receptor beta chains sequenced from one sample in a study of blood T cell repertoires in COVID-19. Measured with immunoSEQ multiplex PCR; TCRdb has only the in-frame clones, and not every one. Of 150,000 to 200,000 clones listed, about nine tenths are singletons. What was sequenced was peripheral blood. These receptors were obtained from a woman aged 60-75 years with COVID-19, enrolled during active disease.

The genes are TRBV30 and TRBJ1-5; 8 bases agree with TRBD1. V gave up 2 bases and J gave up 2 bases; unmatched junction bases: 2. The CDR3 is 14 amino acids. Per the germline V gene, CDR1 is GTSNPN and CDR2 is SVGIG (reference sequence). DNA of the CDR3: TGTGCCTGGAGTAAGACAGGGGGCAATCAGCCCCAGCATTTT. Protein sequence: CAWSKTGGNQPQHF.

This clone was counted a few times. The rearrangement uses TRBV29-1 and TRBJ1-5; a possible D gene is TRBD1 (6 bases). The length of the CDR3 is 13 residues. Trimming left V 6 bases short and J 3 bases short, with 12 bases between. Looked up from germline, CDR1 is SQVTM and CDR2 is ANQGSEA. DNA of the CDR3: TGCAGCGTGGCCGGGACACCCAATCAGCCCCAGCATTTT. It encodes CSVAGTPNQPQHF.

This clone was counted between two and nine times. The V and J genes are TRBV30 and TRBJ1-5; no definite D call. The CDR3 is made up of 16 amino acids. Germline CDR1 reads GTSNPN; CDR2 reads SVGIG (reference sequence). V was clipped by 0 bases and J by 1 base, with 13 bases between them. Here the CDR3 reads CAWSVPSGRSNQPQHF. The CDR3 coding sequence is TGTGCCTGGAGTGTACCCTCCGGGAGGAGCAATCAGCCCCAGCATTTT. The full variable domain, in which reference TRBV30 and TRBJ1-5 provide the parts outside the CDR3, is SQTIHQWPATLVQPVGSPLSLECTVEGTSNPNLYWYRQAAGRGLQLLFYSVGIGQISSEVPQNLSASRPQDRQFILSSKKLLLSDSGFYLCAWSVPSGRSNQPQHFGDGTRLSIL.

V and J are TRBV20-1 and TRBJ2-1; D perhaps matches TRBD2 (5 bases). Germline CDR1 and CDR2: DFQATT and SNEGSKA (reference sequence). This CDR3 contains 14 residues. The V end was cut by 3 bases, the J end by 4 bases, with 13 bases between. CDR3 nucleotides: TGCAGTGCTAGTTCCGAAAGCGGATACAATGAGCAGTTCTTC. Translating gives CSASSESGYNEQFF.

This clone was picked up a small number of times. The CDR3 region is CASSFTEVGVGNQPQHF. The DNA for the CDR3 is TGTGCCAGCAGTTTCACCGAGGTAGGGGTGGGCAATCAGCCCCAGCATTTT. V gene TRBV28 combines with J gene TRBJ1-5; TRBD1 is a possible D gene (5 bases). V dropped 3 bases and J dropped 2 bases, with 17 bases sitting between them. The CDR3 runs 17 residues. The V gene's germline CDR1 is MDHEN and CDR2 SYDVKM.

This clone came up once. This chain connects TRBV5-1 to TRBJ1-1; D is possibly TRBD1 (6 bases). The CDR3 is 15 amino acids. Per the germline V gene, CDR1 is SGHRS and CDR2 is YFSETQ. V was trimmed by 4 bases and J by 1 base, leaving 14 bases between them. Here the CDR3 DNA reads TGCGCCAGCAGCCCCGTGGGGGGGGCGAACACTGAAGCTTTCTTT. Translated, it gives CASSPVGGANTEAFF.

V usage is TRBV5-6 and J usage is TRBJ2-7, with 10 bases that match TRBD1. Germline V gives CDR1 SGHDT, CDR2 YYEEEE. The junction had 6 bases not matched to a gene; V was cut back by 4 bases and J by 2 bases. CDR3 length: 15 amino acids. The chain's CDR3 is CASSPPGQGTYEQYF. In nucleotides, the CDR3 is TGTGCCAGCAGCCCCCCGGGACAGGGGACCTACGAGCAGTACTTC.

The chain joins TRBV7-9 to TRBJ2-7; 9 bases line up with TRBD1. In germline, CDR1 is SEHNR, CDR2 FQNEAQ (reference sequence). This CDR3 is built from 14 residues. Losses at the gene ends were 4 bases for V and 4 bases for J; bases not matched to a gene: 5. CDR3 DNA: TGTGCCAGCAGCTCCCGGGACAGGGTTTACGAGCAGTACTTC. Amino acids: CASSSRDRVYEQYF. Full variable domain (remainder filled in from reference TRBV7-9 and TRBJ2-7): DTGVSQNPRHKITKRGQNVTFRCDPISEHNRLYWYRQTLGQGPEFLTYFQNEAQLEKSRLLSDRFSAERPKGSFSTLEIQRTEQGDSAMYLCASSSRDRVYEQYFGPGTRLTVT.

This rearrangement joins TRBV29-1 to TRBJ1-5; 8 bases align to TRBD1. V lost 6 bases to trimming and J lost 1 base; unmatched junction nucleotides: 5. This CDR3 comprises 14 residues. Germline V lookup: CDR1 SQVTM, CDR2 ANQGSEA. CDR3 residues: CSVTDRESNQPQHF. Here the CDR3 DNA reads TGCAGCGTGACGGACAGGGAGAGCAATCAGCCCCAGCATTTT.

J is TRBJ1-5 and V is TRBV18; D is perhaps TRBD1 (6 bases). Germline values: CDR1 KGHSH, CDR2 LQKENI. Trimming shortened V by 2 bases and J by 1 base, and 6 bases separated the two germline ends. The CDR3 loop spans 14 amino acids. The DNA of the CDR3 is TGTGCCAGCTCACCAGGGGGCAGCAATCAGCCCCAGCATTTT. This encodes CASSPGGSNQPQHF. Using reference TRBV18 and TRBJ1-5 for the parts outside the CDR3, the full variable domain is NAGVMQNPRHLVRRRGQEARLRCSPMKGHSHVYWYRQLPEEGLKFMVYLQKENIIDESGMPKERFSAEFPKEGPSILRIQQVVRGDSAAYFCASSPGGSNQPQHFGDGTRLSIL.